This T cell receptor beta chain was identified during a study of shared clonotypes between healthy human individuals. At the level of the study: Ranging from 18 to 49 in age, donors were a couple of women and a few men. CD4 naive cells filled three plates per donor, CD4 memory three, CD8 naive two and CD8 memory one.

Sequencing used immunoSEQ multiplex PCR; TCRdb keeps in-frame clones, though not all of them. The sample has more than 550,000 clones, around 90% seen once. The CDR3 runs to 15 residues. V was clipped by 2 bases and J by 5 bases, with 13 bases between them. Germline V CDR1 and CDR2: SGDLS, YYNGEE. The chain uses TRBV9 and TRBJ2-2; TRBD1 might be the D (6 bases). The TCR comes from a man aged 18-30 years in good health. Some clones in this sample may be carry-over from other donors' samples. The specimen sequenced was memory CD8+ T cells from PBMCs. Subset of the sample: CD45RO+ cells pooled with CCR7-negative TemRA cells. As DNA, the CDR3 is TGTGCCAGCAGCGTCGACAGGAGCGAAACCGGGGAGCTGTTTTTT. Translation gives CASSVDRSETGELFF.